This entry describes one TCR beta chain. The antigen is undetermined. Total RNA, at least 6 micrograms per sample, came from PBMCs. These data originate in a study of blood T cells in healthy people across ages. V was pared by 6 bases and J by 5 bases, with 3 bases of the junction left unmatched. The CDR3 totals 13 residues. Germline V gene sequence: CDR1 MNHNY, CDR2 SVGAGI (reference sequence). It was with a sample-barcoded 5' primer and a J-beta primer mix that a second PCR of about 7 to 12 cycles was run. TCRdb called the 5' RACE reads again in MiXCR, with one record for every CDR3 protein. The sample lists 700,000 to 950,000 distinct CDR3 sequences; 43% were seen once. Study findings and constraints: Naive and antigen-experienced cells could not be conclusively compared, given unsorted PBMCs. Total diversity from one million sequenced T cells was likely underestimated.

V gene TRBV6-6 combines with J gene TRBJ1-5; 8 bases align to TRBD1. The sample was blood. The TCR originated in a woman between 55 and 75 years old in good health. CDR3 in DNA: TGTGCCAGCAGACGACAGGGGTATCAGCCCCAGCATTTT. Protein sequence: CASRRQGYQPQHF.